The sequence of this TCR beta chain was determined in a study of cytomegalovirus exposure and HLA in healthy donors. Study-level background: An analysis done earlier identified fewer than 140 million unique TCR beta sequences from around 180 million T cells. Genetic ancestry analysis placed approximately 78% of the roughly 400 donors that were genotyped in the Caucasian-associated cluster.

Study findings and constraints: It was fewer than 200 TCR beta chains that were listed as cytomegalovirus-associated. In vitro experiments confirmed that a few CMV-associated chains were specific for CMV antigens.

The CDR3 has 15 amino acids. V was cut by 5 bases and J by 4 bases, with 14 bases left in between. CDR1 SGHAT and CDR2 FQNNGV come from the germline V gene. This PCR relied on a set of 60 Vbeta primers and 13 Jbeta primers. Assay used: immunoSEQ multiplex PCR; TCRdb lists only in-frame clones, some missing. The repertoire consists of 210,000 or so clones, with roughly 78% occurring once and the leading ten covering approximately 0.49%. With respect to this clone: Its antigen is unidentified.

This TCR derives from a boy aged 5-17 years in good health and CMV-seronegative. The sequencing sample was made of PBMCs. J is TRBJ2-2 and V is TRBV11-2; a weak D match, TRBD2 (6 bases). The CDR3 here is CASSAAWRGTGELFF. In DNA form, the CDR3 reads TGTGCCAGCAGCGCGGCTTGGCGGGGCACCGGGGAGCTGTTTTTT.